This T cell receptor (beta chain) was retrieved from a study of Graves' ophthalmopathy and Graves' hyperthyroidism. This clonotype was picked up many times. What it recognizes is unknown. CDR1 is SGHVS, CDR2 FQNEAQ, per germline. Deletions cut 6 bases from V and 5 bases from J, with 17 bases between. This CDR3 spans 14 amino acids. Notes on the study in general: Blood also held most thyroid clonotypes expanded above 0.001 frequency. The model achieved about 67% sensitivity and less than 75% specificity for ophthalmopathy progression. Using 13 signatures, a model distinguished ophthalmopathy from stable hyperthyroidism, reaching around 90% sensitivity and around 81% specificity.

A diagnosis was made from clinical symptoms together with serum thyroxine, TRAb, thyroid ultrasound and orbital computed tomography. Scientists amplified the TCR beta CDR3 regions from RNA transcripts. An opening RT-PCR round employed HTBI primers and preceded a second-round multiplex PCR. TCRdb re-derived calls from the multiplex PCR reads in MiXCR, one entry per CDR3 protein. The table lists 1 million to 1.3 million distinct CDR3 sequences, 35% to 40% of them singletons. This receptor was identified in an adult man with Graves' hyperthyroidism. The sample was peripheral blood or thyroid tissue (not recorded which). The chain couples TRBV7-8 to TRBJ2-7; D perhaps matches TRBD1 (6 bases). The CDR3 DNA reads TGTGCCAGCAGTCTGGTACAGGGTCCCCACGAGCAGTACTTC. It translates to CASSLVQGPHEQYF.